The present T cell receptor (beta chain) was sequenced within a study of vaccination and CD4 T cells after COVID-19. The Oncomine TCR Beta short-read assay sequenced DNA from cultured CD4+ T cells. Investigators obtained genomic DNA by extraction from cultured CD4+ T cells. TCRdb re-called the PCR reads through MiXCR, storing one row per CDR3 protein. This table holds 4,500 to 7,000 distinct CDR3 sequences, approximately 74% found once. Concerning this clonotype itself: Its antigen is as yet unknown.

Treatment: 10-day PBMC culture with coronavirus spike peptide pools or control peptides (ViraFEST assay). Expanded clonotypes were found by TCR sequencing after peptide-pool stimulation (ViraFEST). Cultures used under 2.5 million PBMCs per well, approximately 9.2 IU/ml IL-2 and 8 to 10 ug/ml peptides. Germline CDR1 and CDR2: DFQATT and SNEGSKA (reference sequence). Losses at the gene ends were 3 bases for V and 1 base for J; bases not matched to a gene: 2. The CDR3 is 13 amino acids. The TCR sequence derives from a human donor who had recovered from COVID-19. The V call is TRBV20-1, the J call TRBJ2-5, with 7 bases that match TRBD2. What was sequenced was CD4+ T cells from blood, cultured in vitro. CDR3 DNA: TGCAGTGCTAGTTTAGCGGGCCAAGAGACCCAGTACTTC. Protein: CSASLAGQETQYF.